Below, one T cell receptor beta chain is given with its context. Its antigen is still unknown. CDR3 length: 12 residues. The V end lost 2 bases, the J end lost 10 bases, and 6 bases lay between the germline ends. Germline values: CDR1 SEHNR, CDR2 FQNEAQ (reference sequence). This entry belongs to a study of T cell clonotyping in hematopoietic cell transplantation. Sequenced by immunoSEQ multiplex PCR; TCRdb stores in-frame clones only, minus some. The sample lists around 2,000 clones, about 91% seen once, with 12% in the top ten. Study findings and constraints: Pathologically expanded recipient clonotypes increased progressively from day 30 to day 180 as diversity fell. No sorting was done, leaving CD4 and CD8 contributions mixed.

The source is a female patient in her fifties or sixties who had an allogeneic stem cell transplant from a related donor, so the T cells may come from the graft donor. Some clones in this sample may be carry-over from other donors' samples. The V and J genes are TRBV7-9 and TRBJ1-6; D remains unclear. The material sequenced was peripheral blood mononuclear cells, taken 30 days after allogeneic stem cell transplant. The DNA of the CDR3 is TGTGCCAGCAGCTTACTGAGCTCACCCCTCCACTTT. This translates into CASSLLSSPLHF. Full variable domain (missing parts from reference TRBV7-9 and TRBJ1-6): DTGVSQNPRHKITKRGQNVTFRCDPISEHNRLYWYRQTLGQGPEFLTYFQNEAQLEKSRLLSDRFSAERPKGSFSTLEIQRTEQGDSAMYLCASSLLSSPLHFGNGTRLTVT.